These T cell receptor beta chains were read from a single sample in a study of cytomegalovirus exposure and HLA in healthy donors. Data came from immunoSEQ multiplex PCR; TCRdb stores just in-frame clones and leaves some out. The table includes some 91,000 clones, under 75% detected once. The sample taken for sequencing was PBMCs. The receptors originated from a human donor in good health. Both conserved end residues are part of each CDR3.

j_gene	v_gene	CDR3aa
TRBJ1-4	TRBV5-1	CASSSTQGEKLFF
TRBJ2-3	TRBV5-4	CASSLESRLTDTQYF
TRBJ1-4	TRBV29-1	CSVEVRSNEKLFF
TRBJ1-1	TRBV5-4	CASSLVAGGNTEAFF
TRBJ1-2	TRBV6-5	CASSYTGTGVGYTF
TRBJ1-4	TRBV5-4	CASSRDRSNEKLFF
TRBJ2-5	TRBV7-7	CASSLAPGQGETQYF
TRBJ2-7	TRBV5-4	CASSWRLAGINEQYF
TRBJ2-7	TRBV11-3	CASSFRDRAYEQYF
TRBJ2-5	TRBV25-1	CASSGPTGIEAQYF
TRBJ2-1	TRBV11-3	CASSLDGLAGNEQFF
TRBJ2-2	TRBV5-1	CASSLGAGVNTGELFF
TRBJ2-2	TRBV7-3	CASSLGLAAGELFF
TRBJ2-7	TRBV5-1	CASSLARSYEQYF
TRBJ1-5	TRBV7-2	CASSLARYQPQHF
TRBJ1-3	TRBV9	CASNSDSGNTIYF
TRBJ2-2	TRBV9	CASSPVLAGTGELFF
TRBJ2-5	TRBV5-1	CASSFGTVQETQYF
TRBJ2-7	TRBV18	CASSWTPGDYEQYF
TRBJ1-6	TRBV5-6	CASSLGQGAAASHF
TRBJ2-2	TRBV27	CASNTGVTGELFF
TRBJ1-1	TRBV6-6	CASSYSMGPEAFF
TRBJ1-5	TRBV7-2	CASSVPTPGGPQHF
TRBJ2-1	TRBV7-2	CASSLLAIQGLFF
TRBJ2-7	TRBV7-9	CASSLTRRIYEQYF
TRBJ1-2	TRBV2	CASSSGTGGPYGYTF
TRBJ2-3	TRBV25-1	CASSEYSARTSTDAQYF
TRBJ1-2	TRBV7-8	CASSSNQGQDGYTF
TRBJ1-1	TRBV5-1	CASSLYRVGTEAFF
TRBJ1-2	TRBV11-3	CASSTGVGLFYTF
TRBJ1-2	TRBV5-1	CASTVRDSNYGYTF
TRBJ2-1	TRBV5-1	CASRGVNEQFF
TRBJ2-7	TRBV29-1	CSVGRGHEQYF
TRBJ1-4	TRBV2	CASNRGREKLFF
TRBJ1-3	TRBV6-5	CASTAGEGSGNTIYF
TRBJ2-7	TRBV6-5	CASSYGPYEQYF
TRBJ2-5	TRBV9	CASSVGTGGTETQYF
TRBJ1-6	TRBV19	CASNGAAGPSPLHF
TRBJ2-5	TRBV19	CASSPTGSQETQYF
TRBJ2-5	TRBV6-1	CASTEQASGGGTQYF
TRBJ1-2	TRBV7-2	CASSSSGTGANYGYTF
TRBJ1-2	TRBV10-2	CASNSYAQGDYGYTF
TRBJ2-1	TRBV5-8	CASSYPTGSYNEQFF
TRBJ2-1	TRBV5-1	CASSLGSGALNEQFF
TRBJ1-1	TRBV19	CASSITGGRYTEAFF
TRBJ2-7	TRBV7-8	CASSPSTGEAEQYF
TRBJ2-6	TRBV5-1	CASSVDRVSGANVLTF
-	TRBV9	CASSPRQGAAEQYF
TRBJ2-2	TRBV20-1	CSARYSGELFF
TRBJ1-5	TRBV21-1	CASSNTATGKEVDQPQHF
TRBJ2-7	TRBV10-3	CAISELGEGSSYEQYF
TRBJ1-2	TRBV19	CASISGSYGYTF
TRBJ2-3	TRBV5-1	CASSLPGTSGGDTQYF
TRBJ2-3	TRBV19	CASSTTSGGGTDTQYF
TRBJ2-2	TRBV7-3	CASSLDGEANTGELFF
TRBJ1-2	TRBV19	CASSIQGYGYTF
TRBJ2-3	TRBV4-3	CASSQGGWTSGRTDTQSF